These T cell receptor beta chains were read from a single sample in a study of cytomegalovirus exposure and HLA in healthy donors. Clones were read by immunoSEQ multiplex PCR, and TCRdb kept only the in-frame ones, dropping some. The sample lists 55,000 to 65,000 clones, roughly 87% occurring once. The sample was PBMCs. Every receptor here comes from a female donor in good health and CMV-seronegative. Each CDR3 is given with its conserved first and last residue. Each record gives: D gene, clone size, J gene, V gene, CDR3 protein, CDR3 DNA. The D gene is left open where the match is weak. Size is omitted from some rows. Given values are once, few, many or a class for expanded clones.

TRBD2,.,TRBJ2-5,TRBV6-4,CASSEGSGRPGETQYF,TGTGCCAGCAGTGAAGGGAGCGGGAGGCCCGGAGAGACCCAGTACTTC
.,.,TRBJ2-4,TRBV19,CASRHKGWGGGLGKNIQYF,TGTGCCAGTAGGCATAAAGGGTGGGGGGGCGGGTTGGGCAAAAACATTCAGTACTTC
TRBD1,.,TRBJ2-5,TRBV9,CASSAQGSRETQYF,TGTGCCAGCAGCGCACAGGGGTCGAGAGAGACCCAGTACTTC
TRBD1,.,TRBJ1-4,TRBV14,CASSQDRATGGGHEKLFF,TGTGCCAGCAGCCAAGATAGGGCAACAGGGGGCGGGCATGAAAAACTGTTTTTT
.,few,TRBJ2-6,TRBV4-2,CASSQDGGAGANVLTF,TGTGCCAGCAGCCAAGATGGGGGGGCCGGGGCCAACGTCCTGACTTTC
.,.,TRBJ1-5,TRBV19,CASSIPLVRSNQPQHF,TGTGCCAGTAGTATACCTTTGGTCAGAAGCAATCAGCCCCAGCATTTT
TRBD2,.,TRBJ2-1,TRBV9,CASSGASGPHGEQFF,TGTGCCAGCAGCGGGGCTAGCGGACCCCATGGGGAGCAGTTCTTC
.,.,TRBJ1-2,TRBV6-1,CASSRSATPNYGYTF,TGTGCCAGCAGTCGCAGCGCTACCCCTAACTATGGCTACACCTTC
.,.,TRBJ2-1,TRBV4-2,CASSQEVGGLYNEQFF,TGTGCCAGCAGCCAAGAAGTTGGCGGCCTCTACAATGAGCAGTTCTTC
TRBD1,.,TRBJ1-2,TRBV10-2,CASKSPGQGAFGYTF,TGCGCCAGCAAATCTCCGGGACAGGGGGCTTTTGGCTACACCTTC
TRBD2,once,TRBJ2-1,TRBV6-6,CASSYRLAGASNEQFF,TGTGCCAGCAGTTACCGCCTAGCGGGTGCGTCCAATGAGCAGTTCTTC